The clone carrying this T cell receptor (beta chain) was seen just once. Assay used: immunoSEQ multiplex PCR; TCRdb lists only in-frame clones, some missing. The table has 25,000 to 40,000 clones, 89% seen once. Germline CDR1 SGHRS, CDR2 YFSETQ. V lost 1 base and J lost 6; bases outside the gene matches: 7. The CDR3 has 14 residues. These data originate in a study of chemoradiotherapy in HPV16-positive cancers. Here the sequenced sample was blood, taken from a patient who underwent chemoradiotherapy. The rearrangement uses TRBV5-1 and TRBJ2-7, with 7 bases matching TRBD2. The sequence was obtained from a human donor with HPV-associated anogenital cancer. CDR3 sequence (DNA): TGCGCCAGCAGCTTGTACGGGAGGACGGTCGAGCAGTACTTC. As protein: CASSLYGRTVEQYF.